This TCR beta chain was retrieved from a study of early T cells in non-severe SARS-CoV-2 infection. Overall study: Sequencing targeted bulk RNA from unsorted whole blood, leaving chains unpaired.

Study observations and caveats: Missing private and CD4 specificities, VDJdb matching favored anti-spike CD8 responses.

In TCRdb, the 5' RACE reads were re-called with MiXCR into one record per CDR3 protein. The table includes approximately 40,000 distinct CDR3 sequences, approximately 6.2% detected once. As concerns this clonotype: Antigen unknown.

Trimming took 4 bases from V and 4 from J; bases not matched to a gene: 6. There are 15 residues in the CDR3. The material sequenced was whole blood, taken at baseline. J is TRBJ1-4 and V is TRBV12-3 or TRBV12-4, with 7 bases matching TRBD1. The clonotype comes from an adult who was a healthcare worker with PCR-confirmed SARS-CoV-2 infection or an uninfected control (not recorded which). Here the CDR3 reads CASSSNRGLNEKLFF. The DNA for the CDR3 is TGTGCCAGCAGTTCCAACAGGGGACTTAATGAAAAACTGTTTTTT.